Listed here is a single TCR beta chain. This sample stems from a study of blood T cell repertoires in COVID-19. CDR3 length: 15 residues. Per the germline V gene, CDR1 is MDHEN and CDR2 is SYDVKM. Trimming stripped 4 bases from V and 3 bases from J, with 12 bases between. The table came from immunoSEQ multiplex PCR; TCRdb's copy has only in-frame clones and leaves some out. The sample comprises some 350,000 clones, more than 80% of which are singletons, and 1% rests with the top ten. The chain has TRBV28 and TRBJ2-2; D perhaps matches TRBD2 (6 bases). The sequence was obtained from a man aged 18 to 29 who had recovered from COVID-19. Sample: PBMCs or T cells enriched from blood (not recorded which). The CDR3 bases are TGTGCCAGCAGTTATGGGGACTGGGACACCGGGGAGCTGTTTTTT. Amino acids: CASSYGDWDTGELFF.